Presented here are 23 T cell receptor beta chains from one specimen sequenced in a study of blood T cell repertoires in COVID-19. The repertoire was sequenced with immunoSEQ multiplex PCR; TCRdb's copy has only in-frame clones and lacks some. The sample shows around 120,000 clones, 65% to 90% of them seen only once. Sequencing was carried out using peripheral blood. The receptors come from an older man with acute or convalescent COVID-19.

The V and J genes are TRBV30 and TRBJ1-1; weak D call: TRBD1 (5 bases). This CDR3 is 14 amino acids long. Trimming took 7 bases from V and 4 from J, leaving 19 bases between them. The germline V gene encodes CDR1 GTSNPN and CDR2 SVGIG (reference sequence). This CDR3 reads CAFYPGAGGTEAFF. Here the CDR3 DNA reads TGTGCCTTCTACCCCGGCGCGGGGGGCACTGAAGCTTTCTTT. The variable domain in full, with the rest retrieved from reference TRBV30 and TRBJ1-1, is SQTIHQWPATLVQPVGSPLSLECTVEGTSNPNLYWYRQAAGRGLQLLFYSVGIGQISSEVPQNLSASRPQDRQFILSSKKLLLSDSGFYLCAFYPGAGGTEAFFGQGTRLTVV.

This rearrangement joins TRBV6-5 to TRBJ2-7, with 9 bases lining up with TRBD1. In germline, CDR1 is MNHEY, CDR2 SVGAGI. J was trimmed by 3 bases and V by 6 bases; bases with no gene match: 6. The CDR3 has 14 residues. This chain's CDR3 is CASSRQGVIYEQYF. The CDR3 bases are TGTGCCAGCAGCCGACAGGGGGTAATCTACGAGCAGTACTTC.

This chain connects TRBV7-2 to TRBJ1-2; a weak D match, TRBD1 (6 bases). The CDR3 extends over 14 amino acids. Trimming removed 5 bases from V and 7 bases from J, with 17 bases in between. Germline CDR1 and CDR2: SGHTA and FQGNSA. The CDR3 loop is CASSGQGGGFGYTF. The CDR3 DNA reads TGTGCCAGCAGCGGTCAAGGCGGGGGCTTTGGCTACACCTTC.

This chain joins TRBV29-1 and TRBJ1-2; TRBD1 agrees at 7 bases. Germline CDR1 and CDR2: SQVTM and ANQGSEA. This CDR3 region has 16 residues. V lost 6 bases to trimming and J lost 4 bases; unmatched junction nucleotides: 17. The CDR3 reads CSVSKSVGTAIYGYTF. CDR3 DNA: TGCAGCGTGAGCAAATCGGTAGGGACAGCGATCTATGGCTACACCTTC.

This clone was observed a few times. The J gene is TRBJ2-5, the V gene TRBV9, with D maybe TRBD2 (7 bases). Trimming took 0 bases from V and 4 from J, leaving 13 bases between them. The CDR3 is 15 amino acids. Germline CDR1 SGDLS, CDR2 YYNGEE. This chain's CDR3 is CASSVEGGDSETQYF. The CDR3 DNA sequence: TGTGCCAGCAGCGTAGAAGGGGGGGATTCAGAGACCCAGTACTTC.

The CDR3 nucleotides read TGTGCCATCAGTGGGAACGGGGGACCAGATACGCAGTATTTT. This encodes CAISGNGGPDTQYF. The gene calls are TRBV10-3 and TRBJ2-3; D is perhaps TRBD2 (6 bases). This CDR3 has 14 amino acids. Germline CDR1 is ENHRY and CDR2 is SYGVKD. V was cut by 4 bases and J by 4 bases, with 12 bases left in between.

J is TRBJ2-7 and V is TRBV18; TRBD1 agrees at 7 bases. The germline gives CDR1 KGHSH, CDR2 LQKENI. This CDR3 is built from 13 residues. V lost 2 bases and J lost 6; bases outside the gene matches: 4. Here the CDR3 DNA reads TGTGCCAGCTCACCATTAGGGGGCGCCGAGCAGTACTTC. Translating it yields CASSPLGGAEQYF. The variable domain in full, with the rest retrieved from reference TRBV18 and TRBJ2-7, is NAGVMQNPRHLVRRRGQEARLRCSPMKGHSHVYWYRQLPEEGLKFMVYLQKENIIDESGMPKERFSAEFPKEGPSILRIQQVVRGDSAAYFCASSPLGGAEQYFGPGTRLTVT.

This chain uses TRBV6-6 with TRBJ2-5, with D possibly being TRBD2 (6 bases). The CDR3 consists of 15 residues. Germline CDR1 reads MNHNY; CDR2 reads SVGAGI (reference sequence). The germline V and J ends were trimmed by 6 bases and 4 bases, with 18 bases remaining between them. This chain's CDR3 is CASSETRTPGETQYF. The CDR3 bases are TGTGCCAGCAGCGAGACTAGGACTCCCGGAGAGACCCAGTACTTC.

The sample holds one count of this clone. This rearrangement joins TRBV5-1 to TRBJ1-2; D is unresolved. Per the germline V gene, CDR1 is SGHRS and CDR2 is YFSETQ. The CDR3 is made up of 13 amino acids. The V gene lost 2 bases and the J gene lost 2 bases, with 7 bases spanning the gap. The CDR3 region has the DNA TGCGCCAGCAGCTTAGCGCAAAACTATGGCTACACCTTC. Protein sequence: CASSLAQNYGYTF.

The sample holds one count of this clone. The chain has TRBV4-2 and TRBJ1-5; perhaps TRBD1 as D (5 bases). This CDR3 contains 15 residues. Trimming took off 2 bases at V and 7 bases at J, with 15 bases between the two ends. Germline V gene sequence: CDR1 LGHNA, CDR2 YNFKEQ. CDR3 nucleotides: TGTGCCAGCAGCCAACAGGGAGGGGATGGGCAGCCCCAGCATTTT. Amino acid sequence: CASSQQGGDGQPQHF.

The V and J genes are TRBV20-1 and TRBJ2-1, with 13 bases that match TRBD2. Germline assignment: CDR1 DFQATT and CDR2 SNEGSKA (reference sequence). The V gene end was trimmed by 3 bases and the J gene end by 0 bases; junction bases not matched to a gene: 5. The CDR3 sequence is 17 residues long. The CDR3 nucleotides are TGCAGTGCTAGTGGGACTAGCGGGATCAGCTCCTACAATGAGCAGTTCTTC. Protein sequence: CSASGTSGISSYNEQFF.

The chain uses TRBV29-1 and TRBJ1-2; tentatively, D is TRBD1 (6 bases). The CDR3 covers 11 residues. Trimming left V 3 bases short and J 7 bases short, with 9 bases between. Germline V CDR1 and CDR2: SQVTM, ANQGSEA. This chain's CDR3 is CSVDRGGGYTF. In DNA, the CDR3 is TGCAGCGTTGACAGGGGCGGTGGCTACACCTTC.

The chain links TRBV5-8 to TRBJ1-6, with D perhaps TRBD1 (5 bases). The V gene's germline CDR1 is SGHTS and CDR2 YDEGEE. Trimming pared 0 bases from V and 7 bases from J, leaving 8 bases between. The CDR3 is 14 residues long. CDR3 in DNA: TGTGCCAGCAGCTTGGTGGCAGGGAATTCACCCCTCCACTTT. This translates into CASSLVAGNSPLHF. The full variable domain, rest sourced from reference TRBV5-8 and TRBJ1-6, is EAGVTQSPTHLIKTRGQQATLRCSPISGHTSVYWYQQALGLGLQFLLWYDEGEERNRGNFPPRFSGRQFPNYSSELNVNALELEDSALYLCASSLVAGNSPLHFGNGTRLTVT.

The rearrangement joins TRBV7-8 to TRBJ1-6, with 11 bases fitting TRBD1. V lost 7 bases, J lost 9 bases, and 5 bases stayed unmatched. Germline CDR1 SGHVS, CDR2 FQNEAQ. This CDR3 has 14 amino acids. Written as DNA, the CDR3 is TGTGCCAGCAAGGGTGGGACAGGGGGTTCACCCCTCCACTTT. It specifies CASKGGTGGSPLHF.

This clone was seen more than once but under ten times. The rearrangement joins TRBV10-3 to TRBJ2-5, with 11 nucleotides matching TRBD2. The V gene's germline CDR1 is ENHRY and CDR2 SYGVKD. V shed 2 bases and J 5 bases; nucleotides not matched to a gene: 4. The CDR3 covers 15 residues. The CDR3 nucleotides read TGTGCCATCAGTGAGGGCCTAGCGGGAGGCGAGACCCAGTACTTC. It translates to CAISEGLAGGETQYF.

V is TRBV28 and J is TRBJ1-3; D might be TRBD1 (5 bases). The CDR3 loop spans 16 amino acids. V was clipped by 7 bases and J by 0 bases, with 16 bases between them. CDR1 and CDR2 from the germline V gene are MDHEN and SYDVKM. CDR3 sequence: CASTAGGTYSGNTIYF. In nucleotides, the CDR3 is TGTGCCAGCACCGCTGGGGGGACCTACTCTGGAAACACCATATATTTT.

This rearrangement joins TRBV18 to TRBJ2-7; unclear D gene. CDR1 and CDR2 (germline): KGHSH, LQKENI. V was pared by 2 bases and J by 3 bases, with 11 bases between. The CDR3 has 14 amino acids. This CDR3 reads CASSPSSGLYEQYF. In DNA form, the CDR3 reads TGTGCCAGCTCACCAAGTAGTGGGCTCTACGAGCAGTACTTC.

The chain links TRBV12-3 or TRBV12-4 to TRBJ1-5, with TRBD1 matching over 9 bases. The CDR3 is made up of 12 amino acids. The J segment lost 16 bases and the V segment lost 4 bases, leaving 8 bases of the junction unmatched. This chain's CDR3 is CASSYGQGNQHF. In nucleotides, the CDR3 is TGTGCCAGCAGTTACGGACAGGGGAATCAACATTTT.

The rearrangement links TRBV27 to TRBJ1-6; TRBD1 might be the D (5 bases). V dropped 7 bases and J dropped 9 bases, with 19 bases sitting between them. CDR1 and CDR2 (germline): MNHEY, SMNVEV (reference sequence). The CDR3 covers 15 residues. CDR3 in DNA: TGTGCCAGCACCTTGGGGGGGTCAAAGTTTTCACCCCTCCACTTT. Its protein product is CASTLGGSKFSPLHF.

The CDR3 spells CASSLGRLAGGSGRETQYF. The CDR3 coding sequence is TGCGCCAGCAGCTTAGGCCGACTAGCGGGAGGGTCTGGGCGAGAGACCCAGTACTTC. The V gene is TRBV5-1, the J gene TRBJ2-5; 14 bases align to TRBD2. Germline CDR1 is SGHRS and CDR2 is YFSETQ. V lost 2 bases, J lost 4 bases, and 13 bases stayed unmatched. The CDR3 runs to 19 residues.

V usage is TRBV12-5 and J usage is TRBJ2-5; D call uncertain. This CDR3 contains 13 residues. Trimming cost V 2 bases and J 5 bases, with 9 bases left between them. CDR1 LGHNT and CDR2 FRNRAP come from the germline V gene. The CDR3 loop reads CASGLTPMETQYF. For the CDR3, the DNA is TGTGCTAGTGGTTTGACGCCTATGGAGACCCAGTACTTC.

The V and J genes are TRBV10-3 and TRBJ1-6; 7 bases are shared with TRBD1. Trimming removed 2 bases from V and 4 bases from J; junction bases left unmatched: 8. The germline CDR1 and CDR2 sequences are ENHRY and SYGVKD. The CDR3 runs 17 residues. CDR3 sequence (DNA): TGTGCCATCAGTGAGGGAGGGGGCCCTACTTATAATTCACCCCTCCACTTT. Residues: CAISEGGGPTYNSPLHF.

This chain uses TRBV19 with TRBJ2-1, with 10 positions matching TRBD2. From germline, CDR1 is LNHDA and CDR2 SQIVND (reference sequence). The length of the CDR3 is 15 residues. Trimming took 2 bases from V and 9 from J; bases not matched to a gene: 7. CDR3 sequence (DNA): TGTGCCAGTAGTATACAAGCGGGAGGGGGTACTGAGCAGTTCTTC. Residues: CASSIQAGGGTEQFF.